Shown below are 14 T cell receptor beta chains from a single sample sequenced in a study of spatial heterogeneity in lung cancer. Time point reported: sample taken at primary tumor resection. Their cognate antigens are unknown. Whole-study findings and limits: Tumors with more nonsynonymous mutations had more expanded intratumoral alpha and beta TCRs.

TCRdb processed the 5' RACE reads anew with MiXCR; each CDR3 protein has one entry. This table has 18,000 or so distinct CDR3 sequences, 5% to 7% appearing once. Sequencing used lung tumor tissue, obtained at surgery. The receptors here all came from a female donor with early-stage non-small cell lung cancer.

The sample holds many counts of this clonotype. The chain uses TRBV5-1 and TRBJ2-2; D may be TRBD1 (6 bases). Trimming cost V 3 bases and J 5 bases, with 14 bases left between them. Germline V gene data show CDR1 as SGHRS and CDR2 as YFSETQ. The CDR3 contains 15 residues. CDR3 sequence reads: CASSSQQGRTGELFF. The CDR3 DNA is TGCGCCAGCAGCTCCCAACAGGGACGGACCGGGGAGCTGTTTTTT.

This clonotype was detected many times. This chain connects TRBV20-1 to TRBJ2-7, with 7 bases lining up with TRBD2. Germline V gene sequence: CDR1 DFQATT, CDR2 SNEGSKA (reference sequence). V trimming: 2 bases; J trimming: 7 bases; junction bases outside the gene matches: 8. The CDR3 loop spans 13 amino acids. This CDR3 reads CSARTSGEGEQYF. The CDR3 coding sequence is TGCAGTGCTAGAACCTCGGGGGAGGGGGAGCAGTACTTC.

The chain combines TRBV20-1 with TRBJ1-2, with no clear D. This CDR3 is 11 amino acids long. Germline loops: CDR1 DFQATT, CDR2 SNEGSKA (reference sequence). V lost 2 bases and J lost 5, with 6 bases in between. CDR3 bases: TGCAGTGCTAGACTCAGTTATGGCTACACCTTC. It yields the protein CSARLSYGYTF.

This clonotype was seen ten or more times. The rearrangement joins TRBV7-6 to TRBJ2-7; 10 nucleotides line up with TRBD1. This CDR3 has 16 amino acids. V lost 4 bases and J lost 2; bases outside the gene matches: 8. The germline gives CDR1 SGHVS, CDR2 FNYEAQ. The CDR3 protein is CASSSGVGQGTYEQYF. CDR3 nucleotides: TGTGCCAGCAGCTCCGGGGTGGGACAGGGGACCTACGAGCAGTACTTC.

The chain carries TRBV25-1 and TRBJ2-1, with 9 bases lining up with TRBD1. This CDR3 contains 15 residues. The V gene's germline CDR1 is MGHDK and CDR2 SYGVNS. The junction had 6 bases not matched to a gene; V was cut back by 3 bases and J by 6 bases. The chain's CDR3 is CASSDRDRACNEQFF. The DNA of the CDR3 is TGTGCCAGCAGTGACCGGGACAGGGCCTGCAATGAGCAGTTCTTC.

The CDR3 DNA is TGTGCCAGCGGAAAACTAGCGGGAGCAGATACGCAGTATTTT. It codes for CASGKLAGADTQYF. V and J are TRBV11-2 and TRBJ2-3; 11 bases line up with TRBD2. Trimming removed 8 bases from V and 4 bases from J; junction bases left unmatched: 5. This CDR3 spans 14 amino acids. The germline gives CDR1 SGHAT, CDR2 FQNNGV.

This clonotype was picked up many times. The genes are TRBV7-9 and TRBJ2-3; D remains unclear. Germline CDR1 SEHNR, CDR2 FQNEAQ (reference sequence). V shed 1 base and J shed 1 base, with 9 bases lying between them. The CDR3 length is 15 residues. CDR3 sequence (DNA): TGTGCCAGCAGCTTAGTTGGTACTGGCACAGATACGCAGTATTTT. Amino acids: CASSLVGTGTDTQYF.

The gene calls are TRBV5-1 and TRBJ2-3; D is unclear. The germline CDR1 and CDR2 sequences are SGHRS and YFSETQ. V dropped 2 bases and J dropped 5 bases, with 15 bases sitting between them. The CDR3 covers 15 residues. CDR3: CASSFGRSNRDTQYF. CDR3 in DNA: TGCGCCAGCAGCTTCGGAAGGAGCAATCGAGATACGCAGTATTTT.

There are many counts of this clonotype. The chain has TRBV20-1 and TRBJ1-4; no clear D gene. CDR1 DFQATT and CDR2 SNEGSKA come from the germline V gene (reference sequence). The germline V and J ends were trimmed by 6 bases and 3 bases, with 17 bases remaining between them. This CDR3 contains 15 residues. The CDR3 is CSATTPGTSNEKLFF. In DNA form, the CDR3 reads TGCAGTGCCACCACACCGGGAACCTCTAATGAAAAACTGTTTTTT.

The genes are TRBV9 and TRBJ2-1; TRBD2 matches 7 bases. Germline V gene data show CDR1 as SGDLS and CDR2 as YYNGEE. The length of the CDR3 is 16 residues. Trimming removed 2 bases from V and 0 bases from J; junction bases left unmatched: 5. CDR3 sequence (DNA): TGTGCCAGCAGCGTTGGGACTACCCGCTCCTACAATGAGCAGTTCTTC. Translating it yields CASSVGTTRSYNEQFF.

This clonotype was recorded many times. The chain couples TRBV10-3 to TRBJ1-2, with TRBD1 matching 8 bases. CDR3 length: 14 amino acids. The J segment lost 2 bases and the V segment lost 10 bases, leaving 9 bases of the junction unmatched. CDR1 ENHRY and CDR2 SYGVKD come from the germline V gene. CDR3 loop: CATAEQGVNYGYTF. The CDR3 nucleotides read TGTGCCACGGCAGAACAGGGGGTCAACTATGGCTACACCTTC.

The chain carries TRBV10-1 and TRBJ2-2; 10 bases agree with TRBD2. Germline trimming cut 6 bases from V and 3 bases from J; bases unmatched to any gene: 4. The CDR3 sequence is 15 residues long. From germline, CDR1 is WNHNN and CDR2 SYGVQD (reference sequence). The CDR3 loop reads CASSPSGRDTGELFF. DNA for the CDR3: TGCGCCAGCAGCCCTAGCGGGAGAGACACCGGGGAGCTGTTTTTT.

This clonotype has at least ten counts. The rearrangement links TRBV2 to TRBJ1-1; the D gene is possibly TRBD1 (5 bases). The CDR3 spans 18 residues. The germline V and J ends were trimmed by 4 bases and 1 base, with 22 bases remaining between them. Germline loops: CDR1 SNHLY, CDR2 FYNNEI. The CDR3 reads CASSVSPSAPTENTEAFF. The CDR3 coding sequence is TGTGCCAGCAGTGTTTCTCCCTCAGCACCGACAGAGAACACTGAAGCTTTCTTT.

This clonotype was picked up many times. The chain is built from TRBV5-1 and TRBJ1-1; 7 bases agree with TRBD1. The CDR3 totals 12 residues. Germline V lookup: CDR1 SGHRS, CDR2 YFSETQ. V lost 3 bases and J lost 7; bases outside the gene matches: 3. The CDR3 is CASSWGQSEAFF. The CDR3 DNA reads as TGCGCCAGCAGCTGGGGACAGAGTGAAGCTTTCTTT.